The present T cell receptor beta chain was sequenced within a study of STAT5B mutations in CD4+ large granular lymphocyte leukemia. Original processing methods: Lowest detectable productive clonotype frequency was 2.59 x 10-5. The assay was immunoSEQ multiplex PCR, and TCRdb's table has in-frame clones only and misses some. The V and J calls and clone size come from that table; D and trimming were worked out from the DNA. The profile covers approximately 49,000 clones, with roughly two thirds appearing a single time and approximately 1.5% taken by the ten largest. This clone was seen a handful of times. This CDR3 spans 11 amino acids. CDR1 is SGHDT, CDR2 YYEEEE, per germline. The junction had 2 bases not matched to a gene; V was cut back by 3 bases and J by 9 bases.

The genes are TRBV5-6 and TRBJ2-7; TRBD1 matches 8 bases. The sequence was obtained from a human donor in good health. Specimen: CD4+ T cells from blood buffy coats. For the CDR3, the DNA is TGTGCCAGCAGCTCGCAGGGGGCGCAGTACTTC. Translating it yields CASSSQGAQYF. The full variable domain, in which reference TRBV5-6 and TRBJ2-7 provide the parts outside the CDR3, is DAGVTQSPTHLIKTRGQQVTLRCSPKSGHDTVSWYQQALGQGPQFIFQYYEEEERQRGNFPDRFSGHQFPNYSSELNVNALLLGDSALYLCASSSQGAQYFGPGTRLTVT.